The T cell receptor beta chain under discussion was sequenced for a study of spatial heterogeneity in lung cancer. The time point was: sample taken at primary tumor resection. TCRdb re-called the 5' RACE reads with MiXCR, one entry per CDR3 protein. The data show roughly 13,000 distinct CDR3 sequences, approximately 3.8% seen once. This clonotype was observed at least ten times. This CDR3 region has 12 residues. From germline, CDR1 is KGHSH and CDR2 LQKENI. The V end was cut by 5 bases, the J end by 7 bases, with 11 bases between. This clonotype originated in a male donor with early-stage non-small cell lung cancer. The V and J genes are TRBV18 and TRBJ1-1; possible D gene TRBD1, 5 bases. Source: PBMCs, taken at surgery. DNA of the CDR3: TGTGCCAGCTCAATGGCGCAGGGTGAAGCTTTCTTT. As protein: CASSMAQGEAFF.